Detailed here is one T cell receptor beta chain. This specimen comes from a study of blood T cell repertoires in COVID-19. TCRdb's table, derived via immunoSEQ multiplex PCR, lists solely in-frame clones and lacks some. The sample has 150,000 to 200,000 clones, 80% to 90% seen once. The V end was cut by 0 bases, the J end by 0 bases, with 9 bases between. CDR3 length equals 15 residues. Germline V gene sequence: CDR1 SGHAT, CDR2 FQNNGV. V gene TRBV11-2 combines with J gene TRBJ2-7, with a tentative D call TRBD1 (6 bases). The source material was peripheral blood. This clonotype originated in a human donor in a cohort sampled during active COVID-19. CDR3 in amino acids: CASSLDLDSSYEQYF. The CDR3 DNA reads as TGTGCCAGCAGCTTAGATCTGGACAGCTCCTACGAGCAGTACTTC.